This TCR beta chain appears in the sequencing data of a study of blood T cell repertoires in COVID-19. Clones were sequenced by immunoSEQ multiplex PCR, and TCRdb holds only the in-frame ones, with some missing. The sample shows about 320,000 clones, roughly 90% of them seen only once. The clonotype originates from a man in his sixties who had recovered from COVID-19. Sequencing was carried out using PBMCs or T cells enriched from blood (not recorded which).

CDR3 nucleotide sequence: TGTGCCAGCAGTTCCTCAGGGGAACCCCTCTACGAGCAGTACTTC. Translating gives CASSSSGEPLYEQYF. The chain couples TRBV28 to TRBJ2-7; tentative D call: TRBD1 (6 bases). This CDR3 contains 15 residues. The V gene lost 4 bases and the J gene lost 3 bases, with 16 bases spanning the gap. Germline CDR1 reads MDHEN; CDR2 reads SYDVKM.